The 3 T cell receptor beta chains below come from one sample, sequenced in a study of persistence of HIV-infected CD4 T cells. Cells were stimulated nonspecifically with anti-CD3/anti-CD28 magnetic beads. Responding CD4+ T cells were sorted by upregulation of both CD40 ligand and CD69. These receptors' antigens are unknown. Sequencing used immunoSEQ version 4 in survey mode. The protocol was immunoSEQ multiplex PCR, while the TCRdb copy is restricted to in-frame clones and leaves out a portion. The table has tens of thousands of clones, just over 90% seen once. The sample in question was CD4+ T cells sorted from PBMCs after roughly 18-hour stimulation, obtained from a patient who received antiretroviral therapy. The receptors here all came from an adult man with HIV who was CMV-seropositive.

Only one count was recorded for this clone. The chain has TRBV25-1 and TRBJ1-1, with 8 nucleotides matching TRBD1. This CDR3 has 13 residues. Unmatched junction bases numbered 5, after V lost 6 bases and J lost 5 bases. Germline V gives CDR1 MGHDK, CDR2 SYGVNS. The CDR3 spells CASSQGAITEAFF. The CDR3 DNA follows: TGTGCCAGCAGCCAGGGGGCTATTACTGAAGCTTTCTTT. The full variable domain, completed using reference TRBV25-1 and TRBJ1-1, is EADIYQTPRYLVIGTGKKITLECSQTMGHDKMYWYQQDPGMELHLIHYSYGVNSTEKGDLSSESTVSRIRTEHFPLTLESARPSHTSQYLCASSQGAITEAFFGQGTRLTVV.

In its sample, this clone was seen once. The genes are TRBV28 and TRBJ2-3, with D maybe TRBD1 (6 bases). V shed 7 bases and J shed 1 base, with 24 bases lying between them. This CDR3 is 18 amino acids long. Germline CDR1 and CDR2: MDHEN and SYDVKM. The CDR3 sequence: CASNPPRVRGVGTDTQYF. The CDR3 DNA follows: TGTGCCAGCAACCCGCCTCGGGTCAGGGGAGTCGGCACAGATACGCAGTATTTT. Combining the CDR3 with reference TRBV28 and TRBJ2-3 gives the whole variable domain DVKVTQSSRYLVKRTGEKVFLECVQDMDHENMFWYRQDPGLGLRLIYFSYDVKMKEKGDIPEGYSVSREKKERFSLILESASTNQTSMYLCASNPPRVRGVGTDTQYFGPGTRLTVL.

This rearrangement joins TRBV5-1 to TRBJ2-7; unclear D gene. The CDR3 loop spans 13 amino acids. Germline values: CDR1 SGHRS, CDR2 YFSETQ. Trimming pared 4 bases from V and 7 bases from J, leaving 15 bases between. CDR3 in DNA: TGCGCCAGCAGCCCCGGACGGAAGCCAGAGCAGTACTTC. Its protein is CASSPGRKPEQYF.